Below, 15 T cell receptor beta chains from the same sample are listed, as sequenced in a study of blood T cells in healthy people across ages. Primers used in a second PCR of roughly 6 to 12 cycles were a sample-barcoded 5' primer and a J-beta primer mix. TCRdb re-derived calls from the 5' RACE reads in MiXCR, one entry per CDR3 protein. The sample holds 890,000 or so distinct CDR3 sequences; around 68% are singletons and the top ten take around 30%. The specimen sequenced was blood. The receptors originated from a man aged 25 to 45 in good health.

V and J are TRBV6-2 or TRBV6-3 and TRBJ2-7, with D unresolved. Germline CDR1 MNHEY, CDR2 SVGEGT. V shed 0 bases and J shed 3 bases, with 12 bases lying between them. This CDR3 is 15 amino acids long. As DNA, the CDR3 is TGTGCCAGCAGTTACTCAGCGAGTGGTTACTACGAGCAGTACTTC. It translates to CASSYSASGYYEQYF.

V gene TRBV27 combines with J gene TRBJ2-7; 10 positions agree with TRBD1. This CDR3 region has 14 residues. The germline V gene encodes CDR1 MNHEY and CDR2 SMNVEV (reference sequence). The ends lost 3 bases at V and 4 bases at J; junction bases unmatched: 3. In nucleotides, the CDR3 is TGTGCCAGCAGTTTGGGACAGGGGAAATACGAGCAGTACTTC. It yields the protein CASSLGQGKYEQYF.

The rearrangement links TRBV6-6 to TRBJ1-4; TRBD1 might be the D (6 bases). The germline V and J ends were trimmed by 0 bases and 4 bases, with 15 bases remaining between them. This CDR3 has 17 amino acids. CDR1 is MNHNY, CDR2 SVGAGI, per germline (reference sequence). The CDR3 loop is CASSYSTPDSFNEKLFF. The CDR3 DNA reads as TGTGCCAGCAGTTACTCGACTCCGGACAGCTTTAATGAAAAACTGTTTTTT.

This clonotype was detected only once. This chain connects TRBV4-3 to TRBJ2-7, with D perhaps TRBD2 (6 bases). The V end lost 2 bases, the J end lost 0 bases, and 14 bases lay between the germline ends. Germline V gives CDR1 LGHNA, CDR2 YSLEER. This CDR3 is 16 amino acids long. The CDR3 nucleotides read TGCGCCAGCAGCCAACCTTATGGGGGGTTCTCCTACGAGCAGTACTTC. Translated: CASSQPYGGFSYEQYF.

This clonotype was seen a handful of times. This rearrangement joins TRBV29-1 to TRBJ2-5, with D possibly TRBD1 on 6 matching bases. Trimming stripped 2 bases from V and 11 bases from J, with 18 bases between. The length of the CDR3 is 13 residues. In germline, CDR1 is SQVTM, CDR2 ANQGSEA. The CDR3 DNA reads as TGCAGCGTTGAACCCGCTACTTCAGGGGAGCAGTACTTC. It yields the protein CSVEPATSGEQYF.

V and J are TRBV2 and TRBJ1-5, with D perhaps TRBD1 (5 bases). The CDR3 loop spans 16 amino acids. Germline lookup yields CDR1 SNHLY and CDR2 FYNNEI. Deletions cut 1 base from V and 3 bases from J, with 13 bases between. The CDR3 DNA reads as TGTGCCAGCAGTGAAGATAGACAGTCTAACAATCAGCCCCAGCATTTT. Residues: CASSEDRQSNNQPQHF.

The CDR3 nucleotides are TGTGCCAGCAGCTTATGGGCGCAGAGGGCGGGAACCGGGGAGCTGTTTTTT. Encoded protein: CASSLWAQRAGTGELFF. The chain is built from TRBV7-3 and TRBJ2-2; D is perhaps TRBD2 (6 bases). Trimming removed 2 bases from V and 5 bases from J, with 18 bases in between. CDR3 length equals 17 residues. Germline CDR1 SGHTA, CDR2 FQGTGA.

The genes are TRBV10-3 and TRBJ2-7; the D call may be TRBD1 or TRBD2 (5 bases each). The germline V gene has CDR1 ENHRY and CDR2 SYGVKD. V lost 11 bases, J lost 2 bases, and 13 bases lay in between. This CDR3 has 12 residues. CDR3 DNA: TGTGCCTTGGGGACGGACACCTACGAGCAGTACTTC. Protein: CALGTDTYEQYF.

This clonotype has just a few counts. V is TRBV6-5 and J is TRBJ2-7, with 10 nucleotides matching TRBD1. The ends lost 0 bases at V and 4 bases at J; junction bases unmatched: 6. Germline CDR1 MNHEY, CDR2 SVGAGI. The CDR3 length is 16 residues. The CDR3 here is CASSYSIRDRGYEQYF. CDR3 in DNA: TGTGCCAGCAGTTACTCGATTCGGGACAGGGGTTACGAGCAGTACTTC.

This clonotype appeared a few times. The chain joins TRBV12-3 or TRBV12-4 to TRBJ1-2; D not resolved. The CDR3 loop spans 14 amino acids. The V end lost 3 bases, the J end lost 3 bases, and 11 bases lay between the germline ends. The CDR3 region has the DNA TGTGCCAGCAGTTTTCAACGCAGTGACTATGGCTACACCTTC. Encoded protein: CASSFQRSDYGYTF.

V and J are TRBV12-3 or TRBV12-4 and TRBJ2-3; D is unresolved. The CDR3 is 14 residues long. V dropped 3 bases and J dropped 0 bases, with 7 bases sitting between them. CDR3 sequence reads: CASSFTKSTDTQYF. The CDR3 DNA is TGTGCCAGCAGTTTTACAAAGAGCACAGATACGCAGTATTTT.

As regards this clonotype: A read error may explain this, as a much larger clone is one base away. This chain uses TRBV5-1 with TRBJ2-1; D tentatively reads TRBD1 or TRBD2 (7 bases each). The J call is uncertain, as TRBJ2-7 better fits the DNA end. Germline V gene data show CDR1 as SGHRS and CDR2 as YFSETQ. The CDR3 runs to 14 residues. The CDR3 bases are TGCGCCAGCCAGGGGGGGGGGCTTGGAAATGAGCAGTACTTC. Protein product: CASQGGGLGNEQYF.

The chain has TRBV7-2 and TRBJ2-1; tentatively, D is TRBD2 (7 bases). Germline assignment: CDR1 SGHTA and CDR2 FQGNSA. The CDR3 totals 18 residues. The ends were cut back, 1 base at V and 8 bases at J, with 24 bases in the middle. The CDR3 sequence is CASSLGPLGGGVVDEQFF. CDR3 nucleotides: TGTGCCAGCAGCTTAGGGCCCCTAGGGGGGGGGGTCGTCGATGAGCAGTTCTTC.

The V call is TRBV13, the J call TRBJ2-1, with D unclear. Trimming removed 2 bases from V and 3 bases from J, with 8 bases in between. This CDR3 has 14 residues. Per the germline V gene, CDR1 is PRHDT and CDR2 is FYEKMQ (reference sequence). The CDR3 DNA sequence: TGTGCCAGCAGCTTATTGGGCAACTACAATGAGCAGTTCTTC. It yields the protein CASSLLGNYNEQFF.

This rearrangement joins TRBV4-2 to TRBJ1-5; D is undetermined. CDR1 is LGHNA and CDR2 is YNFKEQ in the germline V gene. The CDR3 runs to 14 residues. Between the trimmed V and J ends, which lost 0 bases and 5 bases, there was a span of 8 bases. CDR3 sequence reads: CASSQDLGYQPQHF. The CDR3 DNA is TGTGCCAGCAGCCAAGATTTGGGTTATCAGCCCCAGCATTTT.